This passage covers 2 T cell receptor beta chains from one sample sequenced in a study of cytomegalovirus exposure and HLA in healthy donors. The PCR contained 60 Vbeta and 13 Jbeta primers. The data were produced by immunoSEQ multiplex PCR, yet TCRdb's version contains in-frame clones alone and is incomplete. The table includes just over 80,000 clones, around 76% detected once. Sequences were obtained from PBMCs. All receptors come from a man between 18 and 29 years old in good health and CMV-seropositive.

This clone is deemed medium-sized. Written as DNA, the CDR3 is TGCAGCGTTGAGTCGGGTATGAACACTGAAGCTTTCTTT. Amino acids: CSVESGMNTEAFF. This sequence joins TRBV29-1 and TRBJ1-1; D not resolved. This CDR3 is 13 amino acids long. Germline-derived CDR1 and CDR2 are SQVTM and ANQGSEA. V lost 3 bases, J lost 0 bases, and 8 bases lay in between.

The V call is TRBV5-4, the J call TRBJ2-7; 8 nucleotides align to TRBD2. Germline CDR1 SGHNT, CDR2 YYREEE (reference sequence). The V segment lost 6 bases and the J segment 4 bases; nucleotides outside the gene matches: 6. This CDR3 spans 13 amino acids. CDR3 amino acids: CASKESGSYEQYF. The DNA of the CDR3 is TGTGCCAGCAAAGAGAGCGGGAGTTACGAGCAGTACTTC.